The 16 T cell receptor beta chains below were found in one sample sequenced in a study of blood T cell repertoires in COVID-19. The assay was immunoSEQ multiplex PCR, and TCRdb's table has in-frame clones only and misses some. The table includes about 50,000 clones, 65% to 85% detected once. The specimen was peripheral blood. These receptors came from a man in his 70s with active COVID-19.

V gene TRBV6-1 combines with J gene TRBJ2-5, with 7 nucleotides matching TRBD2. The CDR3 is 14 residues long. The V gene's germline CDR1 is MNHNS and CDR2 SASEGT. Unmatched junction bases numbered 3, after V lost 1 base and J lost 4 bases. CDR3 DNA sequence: TGTGCCAGCAGTGAAGTTGCTAGCGGAGAGACCCAGTACTTC. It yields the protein CASSEVASGETQYF.

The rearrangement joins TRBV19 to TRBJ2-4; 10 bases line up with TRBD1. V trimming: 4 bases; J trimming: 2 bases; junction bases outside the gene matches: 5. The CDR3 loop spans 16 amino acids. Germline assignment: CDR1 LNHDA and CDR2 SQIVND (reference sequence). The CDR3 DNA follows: TGTGCCAGTAGTAAGGGACAGGGGAGGACCAAAAACATTCAGTACTTC. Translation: CASSKGQGRTKNIQYF.

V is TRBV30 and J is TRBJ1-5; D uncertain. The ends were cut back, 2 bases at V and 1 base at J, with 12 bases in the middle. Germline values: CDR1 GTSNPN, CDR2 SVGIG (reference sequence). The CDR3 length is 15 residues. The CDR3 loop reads CAWSQGRGSNQPQHF. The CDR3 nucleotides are TGTGCCTGGAGTCAAGGGCGGGGAAGCAATCAGCCCCAGCATTTT.

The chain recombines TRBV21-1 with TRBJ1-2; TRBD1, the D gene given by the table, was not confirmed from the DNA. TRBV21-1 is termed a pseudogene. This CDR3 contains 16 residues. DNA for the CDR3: TGTGCCAGCAGCAAAGGCAAGGGACAGGGGGCCTATGGCTACACCTTC. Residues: CASSKGKGQGAYGYTF.

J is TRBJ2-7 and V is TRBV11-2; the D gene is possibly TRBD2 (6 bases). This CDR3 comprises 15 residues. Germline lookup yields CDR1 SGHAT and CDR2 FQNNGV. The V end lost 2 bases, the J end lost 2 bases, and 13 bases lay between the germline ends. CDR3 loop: CASSLRSGSAYEQYF. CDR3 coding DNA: TGTGCCAGCAGCTTACGTAGCGGCTCTGCCTACGAGCAGTACTTC.

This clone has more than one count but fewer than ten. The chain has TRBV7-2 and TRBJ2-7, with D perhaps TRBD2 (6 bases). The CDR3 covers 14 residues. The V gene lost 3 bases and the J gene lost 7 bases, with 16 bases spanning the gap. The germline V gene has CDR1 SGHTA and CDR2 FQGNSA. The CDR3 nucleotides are TGTGCCAGCAGCTTGATGGAGGGCCGGGGTGAGCAGTACTTC. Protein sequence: CASSLMEGRGEQYF.

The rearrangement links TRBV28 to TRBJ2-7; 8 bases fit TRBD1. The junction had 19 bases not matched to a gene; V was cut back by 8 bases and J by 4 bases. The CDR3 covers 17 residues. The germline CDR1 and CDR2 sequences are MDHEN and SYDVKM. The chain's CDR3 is CASYPPRATGEWYEQYF. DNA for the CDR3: TGTGCCAGCTATCCGCCACGGGCGACAGGGGAATGGTACGAGCAGTACTTC.

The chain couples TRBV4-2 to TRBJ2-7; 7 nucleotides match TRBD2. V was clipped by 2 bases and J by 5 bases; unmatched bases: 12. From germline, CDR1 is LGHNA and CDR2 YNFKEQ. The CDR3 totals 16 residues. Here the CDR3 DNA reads TGTGCCAGCAGCCAATTGGGGCGCGTTGGGAGGGACGAGCAGTACTTC. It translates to CASSQLGRVGRDEQYF.

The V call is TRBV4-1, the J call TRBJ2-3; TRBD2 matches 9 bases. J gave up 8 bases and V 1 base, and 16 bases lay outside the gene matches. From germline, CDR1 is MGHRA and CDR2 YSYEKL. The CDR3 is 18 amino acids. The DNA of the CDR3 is TGCGCCAGCAGCCAAGGGAGGGCGACTAGCGGTCTATTGACTACGCAGTATTTT. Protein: CASSQGRATSGLLTTQYF.

The CDR3: CASSQDQNTQYF. The CDR3 DNA is TGCGCCAGCAGCCAAGACCAAAATACGCAGTATTTT. The chain combines TRBV4-3 with TRBJ2-3; D is ambiguous. The CDR3 length is 12 residues. Germline V CDR1 and CDR2: LGHNA, YSLEER. Trimming left V 0 bases short and J 7 bases short, with 5 bases between.

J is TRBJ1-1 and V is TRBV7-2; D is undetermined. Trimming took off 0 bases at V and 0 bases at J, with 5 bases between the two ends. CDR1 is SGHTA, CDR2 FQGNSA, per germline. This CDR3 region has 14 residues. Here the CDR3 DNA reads TGTGCCAGCAGCTTAGCTAGATTGAACACTGAAGCTTTCTTT. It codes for CASSLARLNTEAFF.

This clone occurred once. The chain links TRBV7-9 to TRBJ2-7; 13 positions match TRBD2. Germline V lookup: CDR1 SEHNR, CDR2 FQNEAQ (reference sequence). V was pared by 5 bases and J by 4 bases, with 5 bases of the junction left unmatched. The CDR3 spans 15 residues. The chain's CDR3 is CASSGGTSGIYEQYF. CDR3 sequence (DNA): TGTGCCAGCAGCGGTGGGACTAGCGGGATATACGAGCAGTACTTC.

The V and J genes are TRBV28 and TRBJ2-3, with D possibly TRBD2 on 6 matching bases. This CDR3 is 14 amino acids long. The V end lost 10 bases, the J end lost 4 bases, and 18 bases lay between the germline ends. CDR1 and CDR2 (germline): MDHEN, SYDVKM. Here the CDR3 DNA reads TGTGCCACCCTGGGCGGGATATTGGCAGATACGCAGTATTTT. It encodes CATLGGILADTQYF.

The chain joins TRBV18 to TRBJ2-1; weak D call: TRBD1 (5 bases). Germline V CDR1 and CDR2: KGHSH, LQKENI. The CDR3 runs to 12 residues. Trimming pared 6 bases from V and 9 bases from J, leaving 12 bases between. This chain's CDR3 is CASSQLGAEQFF. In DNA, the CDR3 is TGTGCCAGCTCCCAGTTAGGGGCTGAGCAGTTCTTC.

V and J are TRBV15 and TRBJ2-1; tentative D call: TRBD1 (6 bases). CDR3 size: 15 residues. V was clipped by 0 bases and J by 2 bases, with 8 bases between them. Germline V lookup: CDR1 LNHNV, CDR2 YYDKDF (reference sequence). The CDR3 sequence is CATSRDKGAYNEQFF. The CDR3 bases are TGTGCCACCAGCAGAGATAAGGGGGCCTACAATGAGCAGTTCTTC.

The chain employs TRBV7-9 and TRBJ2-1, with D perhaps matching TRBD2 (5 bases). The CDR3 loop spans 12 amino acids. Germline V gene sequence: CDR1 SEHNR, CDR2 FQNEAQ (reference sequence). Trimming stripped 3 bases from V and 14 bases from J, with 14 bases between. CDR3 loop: CASSFPRGSKFF. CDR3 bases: TGTGCCAGCAGCTTCCCTCGGGGTTCGAAGTTCTTC.